These 25 T cell receptor beta chains were all obtained from the same sample, sequenced in a study of T cell responses to AZD1222 COVID-19 vaccine. Clones were read by immunoSEQ multiplex PCR, and TCRdb kept only the in-frame ones, dropping some. The data show fewer than 150,000 clones, with more than 75% seen just once and 4.1% held by the top ten. Sequenced material: peripheral blood, taken on day 0 of AZD1222 vaccination. The receptors here all came from an adult in good health.

This clone was counted only a few times. This CDR3 is CASSQDRNYGYTF. For the CDR3, the DNA is TGTGCCAGCAGCCAGGACAGGAACTATGGCTACACCTTC. The chain employs TRBV5-6 and TRBJ1-2, with 7 bases matching TRBD1. Germline V CDR1 and CDR2: SGHDT, YYEEEE. The V and J ends lost 4 bases and 2 bases, in that order; junction bases with no gene match: 2. The CDR3 covers 13 residues. Full variable domain (rest looked up from reference TRBV5-6 and TRBJ1-2): DAGVTQSPTHLIKTRGQQVTLRCSPKSGHDTVSWYQQALGQGPQFIFQYYEEEERQRGNFPDRFSGHQFPNYSSELNVNALLLGDSALYLCASSQDRNYGYTFGSGTRLTVV.

V usage is TRBV7-3 and J usage is TRBJ2-1; the match to TRBD2 covers 11 bases. V gave up 2 bases and J gave up 3 bases; unmatched junction bases: 6. Germline CDR1 reads SGHTA; CDR2 reads FQGTGA. The CDR3 contains 17 residues. Written as DNA, the CDR3 is TGTGCCAGCAGCTTAGAGGGACTAGCGGCCAACTACAATGAGCAGTTCTTC. Residues: CASSLEGLAANYNEQFF.

The gene calls are TRBV30 and TRBJ1-1, with a weak D call TRBD1 (6 bases). CDR1 and CDR2 from the germline V gene are GTSNPN and SVGIG (reference sequence). V was trimmed by 3 bases and J by 1 base, leaving 15 bases between them. The CDR3 totals 15 residues. This CDR3 is CAWRAIDRRNTEAFF. The CDR3 DNA sequence: TGTGCCTGGAGGGCCATAGACAGGAGGAACACTGAAGCTTTCTTT.

This clone showed up just once. The rearrangement uses TRBV28 and TRBJ1-4; 9 bases align to TRBD1. The CDR3 contains 15 residues. V lost 5 bases to trimming and J lost 7 bases; unmatched junction nucleotides: 8. Germline CDR1 and CDR2: MDHEN and SYDVKM. CDR3 protein: CASSPPGQGSEKLFF. The DNA of the CDR3 is TGTGCCAGCAGTCCGCCGGGACAGGGAAGTGAAAAACTGTTTTTT.

A single count supports this clone. The V call is TRBV5-8, the J call TRBJ1-2, with D perhaps matching TRBD1 (5 bases). The CDR3 extends over 13 amino acids. V dropped 7 bases and J dropped 4 bases, with 14 bases sitting between them. The germline V gene encodes CDR1 SGHTS and CDR2 YDEGEE. DNA of the CDR3: TGTGCCAGCGGCAGGGAGAGGAGCTATGGCTACACCTTC. Translation: CASGRERSYGYTF.

The V call is TRBV5-1, the J call TRBJ2-1; D gene uncertain. CDR1 is SGHRS, CDR2 YFSETQ, per germline. This CDR3 is 14 amino acids long. Trimming took off 3 bases at V and 2 bases at J, with 9 bases between the two ends. CDR3 loop: CASSSVQTYNEQFF. The CDR3 DNA follows: TGCGCCAGCAGCTCTGTACAAACCTACAATGAGCAGTTCTTC.

V usage is TRBV28 and J usage is TRBJ2-5, with 7 bases identical to TRBD1. This CDR3 contains 16 residues. Germline V gives CDR1 MDHEN, CDR2 SYDVKM. Germline trimming cut 5 bases from V and 5 bases from J; bases unmatched to any gene: 14. Here the CDR3 DNA reads TGTGCCAGCAGTCACGTCGGACAGGTGGTAGGGGAGACCCAGTACTTC. It yields the protein CASSHVGQVVGETQYF.

J is TRBJ2-7 and V is TRBV30; 10 nucleotides align to TRBD2. V gave up 4 bases and J gave up 4 bases; unmatched junction bases: 13. CDR1 and CDR2 (germline): GTSNPN, SVGIG (reference sequence). The CDR3 extends over 16 amino acids. The CDR3 loop reads CAWIPPQAGGTYEQYF. CDR3 coding DNA: TGTGCCTGGATCCCACCCCAAGCGGGGGGGACATACGAGCAGTACTTC.

This clone was observed a single time. V and J are TRBV6-5 and TRBJ1-1; D is unclear. CDR1 is MNHEY and CDR2 is SVGAGI in the germline V gene. The CDR3 extends over 13 amino acids. The ends were cut back, 2 bases at V and 3 bases at J, with 7 bases in the middle. CDR3 loop: CASSYEGYTEAFF. DNA of the CDR3: TGTGCCAGCAGTTACGAAGGGTACACTGAAGCTTTCTTT.

This chain uses TRBV7-2 with TRBJ1-2; 7 bases are shared with TRBD1. V lost 5 bases to trimming and J lost 8 bases; unmatched junction nucleotides: 8. This CDR3 is built from 13 residues. CDR1 is SGHTA, CDR2 FQGNSA, per germline. CDR3 sequence (DNA): TGTGCCAGCAGCCTTTACACAGGGGACGGCTACACCTTC. This translates into CASSLYTGDGYTF. Filled out from reference TRBV7-2 and TRBJ1-2, the complete variable domain reads GAGVSQSPSNKVTEKGKDVELRCDPISGHTALYWYRQSLGQGLEFLIYFQGNSAPDKSGLPSDRFSAERTGGSVSTLTIQRTQQEDSAVYLCASSLYTGDGYTFGSGTRLTVV.

V and J are TRBV5-6 and TRBJ2-7, with 7 bases lining up with TRBD1. Germline loops: CDR1 SGHDT, CDR2 YYEEEE. The length of the CDR3 is 17 residues. V shed 2 bases and J 3 bases; nucleotides not matched to a gene: 14. CDR3 in amino acids: CASSFGVTGTLGYEQYF. The DNA for the CDR3 is TGTGCCAGCAGCTTCGGAGTGACAGGGACATTGGGCTACGAGCAGTACTTC.

This chain uses TRBV6-5 with TRBJ2-7; D is undetermined. The CDR3 has 12 residues. The V end was cut by 0 bases, the J end by 9 bases, with 9 bases between. The germline V gene encodes CDR1 MNHEY and CDR2 SVGAGI. CDR3 amino acids: CASSYSMSAQYF. The CDR3 nucleotides are TGTGCCAGCAGTTACTCGATGTCAGCGCAGTACTTC.

This chain connects TRBV14 to TRBJ1-2; 10 bases align to TRBD1. With 4 bases clipped from V and 3 bases from J, the junction kept 5 bases outside the gene matches. This CDR3 is built from 15 residues. From germline, CDR1 is SGHDN and CDR2 FVKESK. CDR3 coding DNA: TGTGCCAGCAGCCTTCGACAGGGGGCGGACTATGGCTACACCTTC. Translating it yields CASSLRQGADYGYTF.

The chain employs TRBV29-1 and TRBJ1-2; possibly TRBD1 for D (5 bases). V was cut by 6 bases and J by 3 bases, with 11 bases left in between. Per germline, CDR1 SQVTM and CDR2 ANQGSEA. The CDR3 sequence is 12 residues long. CDR3 sequence: CSVKDRDYGYTF. The CDR3, as DNA: TGCAGCGTGAAAGACAGAGACTATGGCTACACCTTC. The variable domain in full, with the rest retrieved from reference TRBV29-1 and TRBJ1-2, is SAVISQKPSRDICQRGTSLTIQCQVDSQVTMMFWYRQQPGQSLTLIATANQGSEATYESGFVIDKFPISRPNLTFSTLTVSNMSPEDSSIYLCSVKDRDYGYTFGSGTRLTVV.

The chain is built from TRBV27 and TRBJ1-5; D perhaps matches TRBD1 (5 bases). With 5 bases removed from V and 6 bases from J, the gap between germline ends came to 11 bases. The CDR3 sequence is 13 residues long. In germline, CDR1 is MNHEY, CDR2 SMNVEV (reference sequence). DNA of the CDR3: TGTGCCAGCAGTCCCAGGGTAACTCAGCCCCAGCATTTT. This codes for CASSPRVTQPQHF.

The rearrangement links TRBV18 to TRBJ1-1; D possibly corresponds to TRBD1 (6 bases). The ends were cut back, 3 bases at V and 3 bases at J, with 20 bases in the middle. CDR1 and CDR2 from the germline V gene are KGHSH and LQKENI. The CDR3 extends over 17 amino acids. The CDR3, as DNA: TGTGCCAGCTCACCCCAGCGACAGGTTTTGATTGACACTGAAGCTTTCTTT. Encoded protein: CASSPQRQVLIDTEAFF.

Written as DNA, the CDR3 is TGTGCCAGCAGTTACTCGGGGGCAGATTCCCAGCCCCAGCATTTT. This encodes CASSYSGADSQPQHF. The V and J genes are TRBV6-5 and TRBJ1-5; D might be TRBD1 (6 bases). CDR3 length: 15 residues. Between the trimmed V and J ends, which lost 0 bases and 7 bases, there was a span of 13 bases. Germline V gene data show CDR1 as MNHEY and CDR2 as SVGAGI.

The V and J genes are TRBV28 and TRBJ1-2; 9 nucleotides line up with TRBD1. The CDR3 is 14 residues long. V shed 9 bases, J shed 4 bases, and the junction held 9 bases outside the gene matches. CDR1 MDHEN and CDR2 SYDVKM come from the germline V gene. The CDR3 bases are TGTGCCAGTCTACAGGGGGCTCCCTCCTATGGCTACACCTTC. Its protein product is CASLQGAPSYGYTF.

This chain joins TRBV3-1 (or the pseudogene TRBV3-2) and TRBJ1-5, with D maybe TRBD1 (5 bases). Germline loops: CDR1 LGHDT, CDR2 YNNKEL (reference sequence). Trimming took off 1 base at V and 13 bases at J, with 11 bases between the two ends. The CDR3 has 12 residues. CDR3 in DNA: TGTGCCAGCAGCCAAGCGGGGACGGAACAGCATTTT. Its translation is CASSQAGTEQHF.

This sequence joins TRBV5-4 and TRBJ2-5, with 10 bases fitting TRBD1. The V and J ends lost 4 bases and 5 bases, in that order; junction bases with no gene match: 11. Per the germline V gene, CDR1 is SGHNT and CDR2 is YYREEE (reference sequence). The CDR3 runs to 16 residues. The CDR3 DNA reads as TGTGCCAGCAGCGTAATAACCGGGACAGGGGATGAGACCCAGTACTTC. It specifies CASSVITGTGDETQYF.

The chain uses TRBV5-5 and TRBJ1-6, with 7 bases aligning to TRBD1. The CDR3 runs to 17 residues. CDR1 is SGHKS and CDR2 is YYEKEE in the germline V gene (reference sequence). Trimming removed 4 bases from V and 7 bases from J; junction bases left unmatched: 14. CDR3 sequence reads: CASSTPTDRAGNSPLHF. The CDR3 DNA follows: TGTGCCAGCAGCACCCCCACCGACAGGGCGGGGAATTCACCCCTCCACTTT.

The chain has TRBV5-5 and TRBJ1-1, with D hard to call. V was shortened by 1 base and J by 4 bases, with 11 bases between the two germline ends. The length of the CDR3 is 14 residues. Germline V lookup: CDR1 SGHKS, CDR2 YYEKEE (reference sequence). CDR3 protein: CASSLIVRSTEAFF. The DNA for the CDR3 is TGTGCCAGCAGCTTGATTGTCAGGTCCACTGAAGCTTTCTTT.

The chain recombines TRBV3-1 (or the pseudogene TRBV3-2) with TRBJ1-1; 7 bases map to TRBD1. Unmatched junction bases numbered 8, after V lost 4 bases and J lost 0 bases. CDR1 and CDR2 (germline): LGHDT, YNNKEL (reference sequence). CDR3 length: 16 residues. CDR3 nucleotide sequence: TGTGCCAGCAGCCGCCCACGAGGGGGCCTGAACACTGAAGCTTTCTTT. Its protein product is CASSRPRGGLNTEAFF.

This clone showed up just a few times. V usage is TRBV9 and J usage is TRBJ2-2; 8 bases are shared with TRBD1. This CDR3 has 16 amino acids. In germline, CDR1 is SGDLS, CDR2 YYNGEE. J was trimmed by 6 bases and V by 0 bases; bases with no gene match: 7. The DNA for the CDR3 is TGTGCCAGCAGCGTAGACCCGCGGACAGGGCCCGGGGAGCTGTTTTTT. It encodes CASSVDPRTGPGELFF.

A few counts support this clone. V and J are TRBV6-5 and TRBJ1-2, with 8 bases fitting TRBD1. V was pared by 0 bases and J by 0 bases, with 3 bases of the junction left unmatched. Looked up from germline, CDR1 is MNHEY and CDR2 is SVGAGI. The CDR3 has 16 residues. CDR3 residues: CASSYSGDRSNYGYTF. CDR3 DNA: TGTGCCAGCAGTTACTCGGGGGACAGGTCTAACTATGGCTACACCTTC.